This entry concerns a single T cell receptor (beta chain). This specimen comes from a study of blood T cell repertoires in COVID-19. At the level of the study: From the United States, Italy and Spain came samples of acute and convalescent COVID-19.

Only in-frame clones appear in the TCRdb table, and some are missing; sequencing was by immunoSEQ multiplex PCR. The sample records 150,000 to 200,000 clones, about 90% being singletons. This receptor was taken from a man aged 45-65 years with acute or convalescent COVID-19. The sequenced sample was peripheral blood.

The CDR3 region is CASSRPGTGDYGYTF. Here the CDR3 DNA reads TGTGCCAGCAGTCGTCCCGGGACAGGGGACTATGGCTACACCTTC. This rearrangement joins TRBV28 to TRBJ1-2; 10 bases are a match to TRBD1. The CDR3 sequence is 15 residues long. Per the germline V gene, CDR1 is MDHEN and CDR2 is SYDVKM. Trimming cost V 5 bases and J 3 bases; bases outside gene matches: 6.